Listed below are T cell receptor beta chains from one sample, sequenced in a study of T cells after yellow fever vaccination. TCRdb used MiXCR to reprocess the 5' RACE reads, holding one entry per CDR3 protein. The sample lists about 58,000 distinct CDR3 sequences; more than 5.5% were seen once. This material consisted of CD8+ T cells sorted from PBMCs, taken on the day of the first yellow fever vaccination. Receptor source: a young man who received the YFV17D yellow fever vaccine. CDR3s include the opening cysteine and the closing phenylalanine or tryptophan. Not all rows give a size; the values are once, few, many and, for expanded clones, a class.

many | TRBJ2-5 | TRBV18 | CASSLRTGQETQYF
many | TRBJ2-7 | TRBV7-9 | CASSTDSYEQYF
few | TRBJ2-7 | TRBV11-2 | CASSLLDRGHYEQYF
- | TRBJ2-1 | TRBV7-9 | CASSLELGVPSLPPQFF
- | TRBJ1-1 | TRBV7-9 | CASSLAQGMNTEAFF
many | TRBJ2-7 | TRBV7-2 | CASSLGVFLEGSEQYF
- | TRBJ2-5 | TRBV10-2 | CASSELATQYF
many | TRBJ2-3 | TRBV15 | CATSTRGRGGDTQYF
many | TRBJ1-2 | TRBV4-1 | CASSQVGEGYGYTF
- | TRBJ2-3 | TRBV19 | CASSMLSGVADTQYF
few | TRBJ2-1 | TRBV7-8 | CASSSRFSQMGNEQFF
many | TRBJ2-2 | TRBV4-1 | CASSQVLSGTSGELFF
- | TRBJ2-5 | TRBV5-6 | CASSLTDHAWGVYQETQYF
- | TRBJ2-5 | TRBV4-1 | CASSQDVRGPQETQYF
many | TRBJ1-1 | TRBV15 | CATSRVRGLQETEAFF
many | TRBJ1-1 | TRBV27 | CASSLHHRTEEAFF
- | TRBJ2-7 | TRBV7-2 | CASTLAGGPLEQYF
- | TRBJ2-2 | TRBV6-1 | CASSGTGVTGELFF
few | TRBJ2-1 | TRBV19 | CASSMLGGGNEQFF
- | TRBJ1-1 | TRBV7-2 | CASSLVPRAEAFF
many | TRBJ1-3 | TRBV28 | CASSLFLALGNTIYF
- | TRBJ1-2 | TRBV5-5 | CASSLEGLGYGYTF
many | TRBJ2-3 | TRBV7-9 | CASSLMAEMITDTQYF
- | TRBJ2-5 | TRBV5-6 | CASSLVEGYQETQYF
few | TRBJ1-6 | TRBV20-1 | CSASGWGNNSPLHF